This T cell receptor (beta chain) comes out of a study of cytomegalovirus exposure and HLA in healthy donors. Germline values: CDR1 MGHDK, CDR2 SYGVNS. Trimming left V 4 bases short and J 0 bases short, with 4 bases between. The CDR3 sequence is 12 residues long. Donors had nominal health at sampling but likely had unrecorded immune exposures. General observations from the study: Association of a missense DCLRE1C variant with TCR beta V- and J-gene trimming was reported in a later analysis. Rarity characterized most TCR sequences, yet some public TCRs appeared in many donors. After further analysis at a later stage, 17,000 or so TCR beta sequences were associated with HLA alleles at 0.05 false discovery rate.

PCR amplification relied on 60 Vbeta primers (plus 13 Jbeta primers). Produced via immunoSEQ multiplex PCR; TCRdb's table is partial and in-frame only. In the table there are tens of thousands of clones, around two thirds of which are singletons. Comment on this clone: Its target is unknown.

Sequencing input: PBMCs. The chain carries TRBV25-1 and TRBJ2-7; no clear D gene. The clonotype was recovered from a woman aged 30 to 39 in good health and CMV-seronegative. CDR3 in amino acids: CASSGSSYEQYF. In DNA, the CDR3 is TGTGCCAGCAGTGGCAGCTCCTACGAGCAGTACTTC.